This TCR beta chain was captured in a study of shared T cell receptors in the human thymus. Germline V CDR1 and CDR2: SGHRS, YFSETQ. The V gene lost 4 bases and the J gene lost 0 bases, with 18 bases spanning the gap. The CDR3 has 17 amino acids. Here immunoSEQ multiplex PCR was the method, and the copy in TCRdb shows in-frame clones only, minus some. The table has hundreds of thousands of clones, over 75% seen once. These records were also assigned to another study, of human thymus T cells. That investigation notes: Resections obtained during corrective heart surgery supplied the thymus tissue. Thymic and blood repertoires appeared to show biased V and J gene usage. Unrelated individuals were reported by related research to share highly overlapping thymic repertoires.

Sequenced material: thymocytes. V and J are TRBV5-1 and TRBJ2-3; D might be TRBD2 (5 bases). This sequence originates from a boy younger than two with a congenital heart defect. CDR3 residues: CASSPGLDGRSTDTQYF. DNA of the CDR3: TGCGCCAGCAGCCCAGGACTCGATGGTAGGAGCACAGATACGCAGTATTTT.